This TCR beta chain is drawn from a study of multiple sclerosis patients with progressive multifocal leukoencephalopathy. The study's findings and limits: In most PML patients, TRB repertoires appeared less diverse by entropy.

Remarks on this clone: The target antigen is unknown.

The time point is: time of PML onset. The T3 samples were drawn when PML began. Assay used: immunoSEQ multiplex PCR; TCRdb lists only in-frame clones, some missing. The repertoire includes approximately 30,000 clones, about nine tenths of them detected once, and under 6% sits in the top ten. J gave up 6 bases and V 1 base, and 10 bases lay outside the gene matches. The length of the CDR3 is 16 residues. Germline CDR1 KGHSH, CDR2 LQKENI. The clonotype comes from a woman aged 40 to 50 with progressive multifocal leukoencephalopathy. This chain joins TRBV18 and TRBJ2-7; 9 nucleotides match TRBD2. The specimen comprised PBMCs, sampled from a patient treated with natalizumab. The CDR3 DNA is TGTGCCAGCTCACCACAGGGTAGCGGGAGAACCGGCGAGCAGTACTTC. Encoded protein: CASSPQGSGRTGEQYF.